A single sample is the source of the 25 T cell receptor beta chains below, sequenced in a study of blood T cell repertoires in COVID-19. Method: immunoSEQ multiplex PCR; TCRdb's copy keeps in-frame clones and lacks some. Of 160,000 or so clones in the sample, about 83% were seen once. The sequenced sample was peripheral blood. These receptors were obtained from a woman aged 65 to 85 with COVID-19, enrolled during active disease.

This clone was picked up one time. The V and J genes are TRBV5-5 and TRBJ1-1, with D hard to call. V was shortened by 1 base and J by 0 bases, with 13 bases between the two germline ends. The CDR3 totals 16 residues. CDR1 and CDR2 from the germline V gene are SGHKS and YYEKEE (reference sequence). The CDR3 protein is CASSLWYRDVNTEAFF. The CDR3 coding sequence is TGTGCCAGCAGCTTGTGGTATCGGGATGTGAACACTGAAGCTTTCTTT.

As regards this clone: The same CDR3 can be traced to other DNA sequences in this sample. The chain links TRBV5-1 to TRBJ1-1, with 8 bases matching TRBD1. The V segment lost 1 base and the J segment 2 bases; nucleotides outside the gene matches: 1. This CDR3 contains 14 residues. Per germline, CDR1 SGHRS and CDR2 YFSETQ. This CDR3 reads CASSLTGGNTEAFF. CDR3 DNA sequence: TGCGCCAGCAGCTTGACAGGGGGAAACACTGAAGCTTTCTTT. The whole variable domain, remainder taken from reference TRBV5-1 and TRBJ1-1, is KAGVTQTPRYLIKTRGQQVTLSCSPISGHRSVSWYQQTPGQGLQFLFEYFSETQRNKGNFPGRFSGRQFSNSRSEMNVSTLELGDSALYLCASSLTGGNTEAFFGQGTRLTVV.

The chain has TRBV3-1 (or the pseudogene TRBV3-2) and TRBJ2-1; D remains unclear. The length of the CDR3 is 11 residues. Germline CDR1 and CDR2: LGHDT and YNNKEL (reference sequence). Trimming shortened V by 4 bases and J by 9 bases, and 7 bases separated the two germline ends. This CDR3 is CASSRPGEQFF. DNA of the CDR3: TGTGCCAGCAGCCGTCCGGGTGAGCAGTTCTTC.

This clone was recorded only once. The genes are TRBV5-1 and TRBJ2-7; D possibly corresponds to TRBD1 (6 bases). Looked up from germline, CDR1 is SGHRS and CDR2 is YFSETQ. V was pared by 6 bases and J by 6 bases, with 16 bases between. This CDR3 spans 13 amino acids. CDR3 nucleotide sequence: TGCGCCAGCAAGGACAGCCCGGAAGGCGAGCAGTACTTC. Its translation is CASKDSPEGEQYF.

The chain is built from TRBV19 and TRBJ2-5; 7 nucleotides match TRBD1. CDR3 length equals 14 residues. Per germline, CDR1 LNHDA and CDR2 SQIVND (reference sequence). J lost 2 bases, V lost 6 bases, and 6 bases had no gene match. The CDR3 here is CASSLQGTQETQYF. The DNA for the CDR3 is TGTGCCAGTAGCTTACAGGGGACACAAGAGACCCAGTACTTC.

This rearrangement joins TRBV10-3 to TRBJ2-5; 13 bases fit TRBD2. Germline V gene lookup returns CDR1 ENHRY and CDR2 SYGVKD. CDR3 length: 16 residues. Losses at the gene ends were 10 bases for V and 0 bases for J; bases not matched to a gene: 8. This CDR3 reads CATRTSGGAYQETQYF. The CDR3 DNA reads TGTGCCACTAGGACTAGCGGGGGCGCTTACCAAGAGACCCAGTACTTC.

This chain links TRBV28 with TRBJ2-5, with D possibly TRBD1 on 5 matching bases. CDR1 and CDR2 from the germline V gene are MDHEN and SYDVKM. Trimming left V 2 bases short and J 8 bases short, with 30 bases between. The CDR3 extends over 19 amino acids. The CDR3 here is CASSLRQPIVKSYVGTQYF. The CDR3 DNA reads as TGTGCCAGCAGTTTAAGACAGCCGATCGTAAAGAGTTATGTTGGAACCCAGTACTTC.

This rearrangement joins TRBV7-9 to TRBJ2-2; 11 bases map to TRBD2. The germline V gene encodes CDR1 SEHNR and CDR2 FQNEAQ (reference sequence). This CDR3 region has 19 residues. V shed 8 bases and J 0 bases; nucleotides not matched to a gene: 14. CDR3 region: CASSPMTSGATANTGELFF. The CDR3 bases are TGTGCCAGCTCTCCCATGACTAGCGGGGCAACTGCGAACACCGGGGAGCTGTTTTTT.

The chain links TRBV19 to TRBJ1-3, with D perhaps TRBD1 (6 bases). Trimming shortened V by 7 bases and J by 7 bases, and 14 bases separated the two germline ends. This CDR3 spans 13 amino acids. Looked up from germline, CDR1 is LNHDA and CDR2 is SQIVND (reference sequence). In nucleotides, the CDR3 is TGTGCCAGTAAGGGGGACACTCAGAACACCATATATTTT. Protein: CASKGDTQNTIYF. The full variable domain, in which reference TRBV19 and TRBJ1-3 provide the parts outside the CDR3, is DGGITQSPKYLFRKEGQNVTLSCEQNLNHDAMYWYRQDPGQGLRLIYYSQIVNDFQKGDIAEGYSVSREKKESFPLTVTSAQKNPTAFYLCASKGDTQNTIYFGEGSWLTVV.

The rearrangement joins TRBV20-1 to TRBJ2-7, with 9 bases aligning to TRBD2. CDR1 is DFQATT and CDR2 is SNEGSKA in the germline V gene (reference sequence). The CDR3 spans 17 residues. The junction had 12 bases not matched to a gene; V was cut back by 3 bases and J by 0 bases. CDR3: CSASGILAGVTSYEQYF. The CDR3 nucleotides read TGCAGTGCTAGTGGGATATTAGCGGGGGTGACCTCCTACGAGCAGTACTTC.

This clone has only a few counts. CDR3 region: CASSHTGPGSPLHF. As DNA, the CDR3 is TGTGCCAGCAGCCACACAGGGCCGGGCTCACCCCTCCACTTT. The chain is built from TRBV3-1 (or the pseudogene TRBV3-2) and TRBJ1-6, with D possibly being TRBD1 (6 bases). V lost 3 bases to trimming and J lost 10 bases, with 13 bases between them. There are 14 residues in the CDR3. Germline V gene data show CDR1 as LGHDT and CDR2 as YNNKEL (reference sequence).

This clone was seen only a few times. This chain joins TRBV5-1 and TRBJ1-1, with TRBD1 as a possible D gene (5 bases). The CDR3 has 15 amino acids. Germline CDR1 and CDR2: SGHRS and YFSETQ. The germline V and J ends were trimmed by 4 bases and 6 bases, with 19 bases remaining between them. The CDR3 sequence is CASSPAPGRVAEAFF. The CDR3 DNA is TGCGCCAGCAGCCCGGCCCCGGGCAGGGTCGCTGAAGCTTTCTTT. Using reference TRBV5-1 and TRBJ1-1 for the parts outside the CDR3, the full variable domain is KAGVTQTPRYLIKTRGQQVTLSCSPISGHRSVSWYQQTPGQGLQFLFEYFSETQRNKGNFPGRFSGRQFSNSRSEMNVSTLELGDSALYLCASSPAPGRVAEAFFGQGTRLTVV.

V usage is TRBV19 and J usage is TRBJ2-7; TRBD1 aligns across 8 bases. This CDR3 spans 15 amino acids. The germline CDR1 and CDR2 sequences are LNHDA and SQIVND (reference sequence). Germline trimming cut 3 bases from V and 0 bases from J; bases unmatched to any gene: 4. CDR3 amino acids: CASSMGTGSSYEQYF. The DNA for the CDR3 is TGTGCCAGTAGTATGGGGACAGGAAGCTCCTACGAGCAGTACTTC.

This clone was found once. Distinct nucleotide sequences in the sample also encode this CDR3. DNA of the CDR3: TGCCGGGTTGGGGCACCGGGGGGGGGCGAGACCCAGTACTTC. Its protein is CRVGAPGGGETQYF. This chain links TRBV29-1 with TRBJ2-5; 8 bases align to TRBD2. The germline V gene has CDR1 SQVTM and CDR2 ANQGSEA. The CDR3 is 14 amino acids.

The V gene is TRBV2, the J gene TRBJ2-7, with TRBD1 matching 7 bases. The germline V gene has CDR1 SNHLY and CDR2 FYNNEI. The CDR3 extends over 12 amino acids. The V segment lost 6 bases and the J segment 5 bases; nucleotides outside the gene matches: 4. The CDR3 spells CASSETGHEQYF. DNA of the CDR3: TGTGCCAGCAGCGAGACAGGGCACGAGCAGTACTTC. The full variable domain, its missing parts supplied by reference TRBV2 and TRBJ2-7, is EPEVTQTPSHQVTQMGQEVILRCVPISNHLYFYWYRQILGQKVEFLVSFYNNEISEKSEIFDDQFSVERPDGSNFTLKIRSTKLEDSAMYFCASSETGHEQYFGPGTRLTVT.

The chain couples TRBV20-1 to TRBJ2-7, with 13 bases lining up with TRBD2. This CDR3 comprises 16 residues. J was trimmed by 6 bases and V by 3 bases; bases with no gene match: 11. CDR1 is DFQATT, CDR2 SNEGSKA, per germline (reference sequence). CDR3 nucleotide sequence: TGCAGTGCTAGTGGGGCTGGACTAGCGGGGGAGGGCGAGCAGTACTTC. Amino acids: CSASGAGLAGEGEQYF.

The chain carries TRBV4-2 and TRBJ1-2; D is uncertain. There are 16 residues in the CDR3. CDR1 is LGHNA, CDR2 YNFKEQ, per germline. V dropped 0 bases and J dropped 0 bases, with 11 bases sitting between them. DNA for the CDR3: TGTGCCAGCAGCCAAGATCTAATCGGGTCTAACTATGGCTACACCTTC. Translation gives CASSQDLIGSNYGYTF.

The chain uses TRBV11-2 and TRBJ1-2, with TRBD1 matching over 9 bases. The CDR3 has 16 amino acids. V trimming: 6 bases; J trimming: 8 bases; junction bases outside the gene matches: 16. Germline loops: CDR1 SGHAT, CDR2 FQNNGV. The CDR3 DNA reads as TGTGCCAGCAGTCCTACCCGATGGGGACAGGGAGGCGGCTACACCTTC. Translated, it gives CASSPTRWGQGGGYTF.

Of note for this clone: The sample carries other DNA sequences with the same CDR3. This rearrangement joins TRBV6-6 to TRBJ2-7; possibly TRBD1 for D (6 bases). Germline V gene data show CDR1 as MNHNY and CDR2 as SVGAGI (reference sequence). This CDR3 comprises 15 residues. V was pared by 0 bases and J by 4 bases, with 13 bases between. The CDR3 spells CASSYSKAGEYEQYF. CDR3 coding DNA: TGTGCCAGCAGTTACTCGAAGGCAGGGGAGTACGAGCAGTACTTC.

V is TRBV28 and J is TRBJ1-2, with D possibly TRBD1 on 5 matching bases. The germline V and J ends were trimmed by 5 bases and 5 bases, with 6 bases remaining between them. Germline CDR1 and CDR2: MDHEN and SYDVKM. The CDR3 length is 11 residues. The CDR3 protein is CASSRQYGYTF. CDR3 in DNA: TGTGCCAGCAGTAGACAGTATGGCTACACCTTC.

The rearrangement uses TRBV28 and TRBJ2-3, with TRBD1 matching 8 bases. CDR3 length: 15 amino acids. Trimming took 6 bases from V and 0 from J; bases not matched to a gene: 5. The germline CDR1 and CDR2 sequences are MDHEN and SYDVKM. The CDR3 here is CASRDTGGSTDTQYF. CDR3 bases: TGTGCCAGCAGAGACACAGGGGGGAGCACAGATACGCAGTATTTT.

The V call is TRBV5-6, the J call TRBJ2-1; D is perhaps TRBD1 (6 bases). Germline V gives CDR1 SGHDT, CDR2 YYEEEE. The CDR3 runs to 14 residues. V lost 2 bases and J lost 8, with 14 bases in between. This CDR3 reads CASSLGGRGHEQFF. The CDR3 DNA follows: TGTGCCAGCAGCTTAGGGGGACGAGGCCATGAGCAGTTCTTC.

In its sample, this clone was seen once. The chain is built from TRBV30 and TRBJ1-1, with 8 bases that match TRBD1. The V segment lost 4 bases and the J segment 3 bases; nucleotides outside the gene matches: 4. The CDR3 is made up of 13 amino acids. Germline-derived CDR1 and CDR2 are GTSNPN and SVGIG (reference sequence). CDR3 in DNA: TGTGCCTGGAATCAGGGGGCCGACACTGAAGCTTTCTTT. It yields the protein CAWNQGADTEAFF.

V usage is TRBV4-1 and J usage is TRBJ2-7; 7 positions agree with TRBD2. The CDR3 spans 17 residues. The germline V gene encodes CDR1 MGHRA and CDR2 YSYEKL. The V segment lost 1 base and the J segment 2 bases; nucleotides outside the gene matches: 11. In DNA, the CDR3 is TGCGCCAGCAGCCAAGGATTAGGGAGCGGGACCCCCTACGAGCAGTACTTC. Translated, it gives CASSQGLGSGTPYEQYF.

This sequence joins TRBV11-2 and TRBJ1-6, with TRBD1 as a possible D gene (6 bases). CDR1 and CDR2 from the germline V gene are SGHAT and FQNNGV. This CDR3 is 15 amino acids long. Trimming took off 2 bases at V and 7 bases at J, with 12 bases between the two ends. CDR3 nucleotides: TGTGCCAGCAGCTTATCTGACAGGCTAAATTCACCCCTCCACTTT. Translating it yields CASSLSDRLNSPLHF.